The present entry profiles one TCR beta chain with its context. In the authors' workflow: It was from reference gene primer amplification that nucleated cell counts were estimated. TCRdb's table, derived via immunoSEQ multiplex PCR, lists solely in-frame clones and lacks some. V, J and clone size were drawn from that table, and D and trimming were deduced from the DNA. The sample includes some 210,000 clones, more than 85% seen only once; the top ten take 0.75% to 1%. There are 14 residues in the CDR3. The germline V and J ends were trimmed by 4 bases and 1 base, with 10 bases remaining between them. CDR1 and CDR2 (germline): SGHTA, FQGNSA. The sample belongs to a study of blood T cell repertoires in COVID-19.

V gene TRBV7-2 combines with J gene TRBJ2-5, with D perhaps TRBD2 (5 bases). The TCR comes from a man in his sixties with COVID-19, enrolled during active disease. Sequencing input: peripheral blood. This chain's CDR3 is CASSYGGPQETQYF. CDR3 bases: TGTGCCAGCAGCTATGGAGGACCCCAAGAGACCCAGTACTTC. The full variable domain, in which reference TRBV7-2 and TRBJ2-5 provide the parts outside the CDR3, is GAGVSQSPSNKVTEKGKDVELRCDPISGHTALYWYRQSLGQGLEFLIYFQGNSAPDKSGLPSDRFSAERTGGSVSTLTIQRTQQEDSAVYLCASSYGGPQETQYFGPGTRLLVL.